This TCR beta chain comes out of a study of CXCR3-negative and CXCR3-positive naive CD8 T cells. Considering frequency, this clonotype is medium-sized. Its specificity is unknown. The authors prepared UMI-labeled TRB cDNA libraries by 5' RACE. From its re-call of the 5' RACE reads, TCRdb lists each CDR3 protein once, without DNA. The sample includes around 5,000 distinct CDR3 sequences. The CDR3 contains 15 residues. The study, taken as a whole, reports: Naive cells positive for CXCR3 carried more hydrophobic TRB CDR3s than CXCR3-negative ones.

The chain has TRBV21-1 and TRBJ2-7; lacking DNA, the TRBD1 call made by TCRdb goes unchecked. TRBV21-1 has pseudogene status. The source of this sequence is a human donor in good health. Some clones in this sample may be carry-over from other donors' samples. The source material was naive CXCR3+ CD8+ T cells from blood. The subset here: CD45RO-CCR7+CD27+CD95- naive CD8+ T cells expressing CXCR3 (TNR3+). The CDR3 loop is CASSTGDRLAYEQYF.